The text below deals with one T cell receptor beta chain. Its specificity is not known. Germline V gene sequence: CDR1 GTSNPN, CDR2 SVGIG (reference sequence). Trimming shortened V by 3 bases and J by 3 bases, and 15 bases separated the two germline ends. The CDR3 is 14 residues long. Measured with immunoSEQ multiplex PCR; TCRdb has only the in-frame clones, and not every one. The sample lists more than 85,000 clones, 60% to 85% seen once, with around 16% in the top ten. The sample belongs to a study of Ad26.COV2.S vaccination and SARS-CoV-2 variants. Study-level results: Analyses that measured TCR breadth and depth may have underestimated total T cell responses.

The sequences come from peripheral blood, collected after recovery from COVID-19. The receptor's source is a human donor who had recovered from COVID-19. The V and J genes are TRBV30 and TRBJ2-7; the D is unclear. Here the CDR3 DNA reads TGTGCCTGGAGCCGTTCAGGTCTGAGCTACGAGCAGTACTTC. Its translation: CAWSRSGLSYEQYF.